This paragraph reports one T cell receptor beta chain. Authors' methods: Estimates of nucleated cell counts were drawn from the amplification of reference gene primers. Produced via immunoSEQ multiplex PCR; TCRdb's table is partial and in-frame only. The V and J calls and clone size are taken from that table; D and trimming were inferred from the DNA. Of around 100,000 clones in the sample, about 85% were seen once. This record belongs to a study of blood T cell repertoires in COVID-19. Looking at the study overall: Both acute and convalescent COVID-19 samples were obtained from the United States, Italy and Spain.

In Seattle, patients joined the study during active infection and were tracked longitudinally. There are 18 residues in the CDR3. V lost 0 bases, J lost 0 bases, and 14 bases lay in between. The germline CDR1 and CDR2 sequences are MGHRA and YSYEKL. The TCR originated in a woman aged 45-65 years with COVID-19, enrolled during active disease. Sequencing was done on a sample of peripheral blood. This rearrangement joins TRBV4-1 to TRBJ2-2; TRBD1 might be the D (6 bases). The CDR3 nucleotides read TGCGCCAGCAGCCAAGATACGATGAACAGGGCGAACACCGGGGAGCTGTTTTTT. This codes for CASSQDTMNRANTGELFF.